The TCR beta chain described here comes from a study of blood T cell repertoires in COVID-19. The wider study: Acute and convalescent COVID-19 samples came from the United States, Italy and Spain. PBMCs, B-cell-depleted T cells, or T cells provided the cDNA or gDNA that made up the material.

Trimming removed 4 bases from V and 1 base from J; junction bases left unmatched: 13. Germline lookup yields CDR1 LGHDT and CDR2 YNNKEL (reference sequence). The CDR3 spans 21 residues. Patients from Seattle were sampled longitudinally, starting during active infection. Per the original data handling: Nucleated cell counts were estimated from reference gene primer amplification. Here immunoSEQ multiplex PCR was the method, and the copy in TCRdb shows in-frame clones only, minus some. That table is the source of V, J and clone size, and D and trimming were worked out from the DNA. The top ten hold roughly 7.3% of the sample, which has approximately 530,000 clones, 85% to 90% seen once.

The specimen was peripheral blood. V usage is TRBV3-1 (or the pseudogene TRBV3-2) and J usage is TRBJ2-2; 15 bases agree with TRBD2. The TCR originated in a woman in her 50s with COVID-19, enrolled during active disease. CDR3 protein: CASSPIPGLAGGAQNTGELFF. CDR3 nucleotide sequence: TGTGCCAGCAGCCCTATCCCGGGACTAGCGGGGGGCGCCCAGAACACCGGGGAGCTGTTTTTT.